This passage covers 8 T cell receptor beta chains from one sample sequenced in a study of blood T cell repertoires in COVID-19. TCRdb keeps only in-frame clones here, not all; method: immunoSEQ multiplex PCR. The table records under 350,000 clones, 70% to 90% of them present only once. Sequences were obtained from PBMCs or T cells enriched from blood (not recorded which). Receptors were obtained from a woman in her thirties or forties with acute COVID-19.

The CDR3 DNA sequence: TGTGCCAGCAACACTGGACAGATTGGAAACACCATATATTTT. Translating it yields CASNTGQIGNTIYF. The chain joins TRBV3-1 (or the pseudogene TRBV3-2) to TRBJ1-3, with a weak D call TRBD1 (6 bases). CDR1 and CDR2 from the germline V gene are LGHDT and YNNKEL (reference sequence). Trimming took 7 bases from V and 3 from J, leaving 13 bases between them. The CDR3 length is 14 residues.

V is TRBV29-1 and J is TRBJ1-6; D gene ambiguous. The V end lost 6 bases, the J end lost 7 bases, and 19 bases lay between the germline ends. Per germline, CDR1 SQVTM and CDR2 ANQGSEA. The CDR3 length is 15 residues. CDR3 sequence: CSVKSGRQKNSPLHF. The CDR3 DNA reads TGCAGCGTCAAATCCGGGAGGCAAAAGAATTCACCCCTCCACTTT.

This clone was found a few times. The rearrangement links TRBV9 to TRBJ2-5; unclear D gene. Trimming cost V 4 bases and J 3 bases, with 19 bases left between them. The CDR3 has 16 amino acids. Germline V CDR1 and CDR2: SGDLS, YYNGEE. Written as DNA, the CDR3 is TGTGCCAGCAGCCCGATGGCCGTTACGCCGAAAGAGACCCAGTACTTC. This encodes CASSPMAVTPKETQYF.

Only a few counts were recorded for this clone. V usage is TRBV28 and J usage is TRBJ1-5; tentative D call: TRBD1 (6 bases). The CDR3 totals 14 residues. In germline, CDR1 is MDHEN, CDR2 SYDVKM. Trimming pared 4 bases from V and 7 bases from J, leaving 14 bases between. In DNA, the CDR3 is TGTGCCAGCAGTTGGACAGCGAAAGGCCAGCCCCAGCATTTT. Amino acids: CASSWTAKGQPQHF.

This chain links TRBV6-2 or TRBV6-3 with TRBJ1-1, with D unclear. Germline lookup yields CDR1 MNHEY and CDR2 SVGEGT. The CDR3 spans 13 residues. Trimming took 2 bases from V and 5 from J, leaving 9 bases between them. CDR3 region: CASSYVERTEAFF. The CDR3 DNA follows: TGTGCCAGCAGTTACGTCGAGCGGACTGAAGCTTTCTTT.

This clone was observed once. The chain carries TRBV2 and TRBJ1-1; 7 positions match TRBD1. V lost 6 bases, J lost 0 bases, and 10 bases stayed unmatched. In germline, CDR1 is SNHLY, CDR2 FYNNEI. This CDR3 is 16 amino acids long. CDR3 protein: CASSRDRVHLNTEAFF. The CDR3, as DNA: TGTGCCAGCAGCCGTGACAGGGTCCATTTGAACACTGAAGCTTTCTTT.

The chain joins TRBV5-3 to TRBJ1-5; D remains ambiguous. TRBV5-3 is identified as an open reading frame with a role that is uncertain. The CDR3 is 17 residues long. V was pared by 3 bases and J by 2 bases, with 18 bases between. The CDR3 reads CARSCTTPFECNQPQHF. The CDR3 DNA reads as TGTGCCAGAAGCTGTACGACACCTTTTGAGTGCAATCAGCCCCAGCATTTT.

The V and J genes are TRBV9 and TRBJ2-2; TRBD1 matches 7 bases. The germline gives CDR1 SGDLS, CDR2 YYNGEE. V was clipped by 4 bases and J by 0 bases; unmatched bases: 6. This CDR3 is 16 amino acids long. CDR3 nucleotides: TGTGCCAGCAGCTTGCTAGGGACAGCGAACACCGGGGAGCTGTTTTTT. Translated: CASSLLGTANTGELFF.